Following are 20 T cell receptor beta chains from one sample sequenced in a study of breast tumors, draining lymph nodes, adjacent tissues. The lymph nodes were axillary draining lymph nodes from breast cancer patients. TCRdb ran MiXCR on the multiplex PCR reads and lists one entry per CDR3 protein. The table lists around 130,000 distinct CDR3 sequences, about 20% of them singletons. Sequencing used axillary lymph node tissue. These receptors were taken from a female donor with breast cancer. Some clones in this sample may be carry-over from other donors' samples.

On this clonotype itself: A read error is possible here, since a much larger clone lies one base away. The CDR3 does not end in the conserved phenylalanine or tryptophan, so this is likely a read error. The genes are TRBV20-1 and TRBJ1-6, with 7 bases fitting TRBD1. Germline trimming cut 0 bases from V and 8 bases from J; bases unmatched to any gene: 1. The CDR3 runs to 13 residues. The germline gives CDR1 DFQATT, CDR2 SNEGSKA (reference sequence). DNA of the CDR3: TGCAGTGCTAGAGATACAGGGGATTCACCCCTCCACCTT. As protein: CSARDTGDSPLHL.

This clonotype was detected ten times or more. The DNA of the CDR3 is TGTGCCAGCAGCGACTTGGGACAATTACAGGAGGAGCAGTACTTC. Translated: CASSDLGQLQEEQYF. This chain uses TRBV28 with TRBJ2-7, with D perhaps TRBD1 (6 bases). This CDR3 contains 15 residues. In germline, CDR1 is MDHEN, CDR2 SYDVKM. Between the trimmed V and J ends, which lost 6 bases and 7 bases, there was a span of 22 bases.

This clonotype came up many times. This sequence joins TRBV20-1 and TRBJ2-5, with D uncertain. This CDR3 has 12 amino acids. The V end lost 0 bases, the J end lost 6 bases, and 8 bases lay between the germline ends. Germline loops: CDR1 DFQATT, CDR2 SNEGSKA (reference sequence). The CDR3 loop reads CSARDPLKTQYF. CDR3 coding DNA: TGCAGTGCTAGAGACCCGTTGAAGACCCAGTACTTC.

With regard to this clonotype: This clone may be a read error of a much larger clone one base away. V and J are TRBV6-1 and TRBJ2-5; 8 nucleotides match TRBD1. The germline V gene encodes CDR1 MNHNS and CDR2 SASEGT. J lost 5 bases, V lost 6 bases, and 5 bases had no gene match. The length of the CDR3 is 13 residues. CDR3 bases: TGTGCCAGCAGGCGGACAGGGAATGAGACCCAGTACTTC. Protein: CASRRTGNETQYF.

This clonotype was seen at least ten times. J is TRBJ2-7 and V is TRBV20-1, with unresolved D. CDR3 length equals 12 residues. Trimming removed 5 bases at V and 1 base at J, with 9 bases between. Per germline, CDR1 DFQATT and CDR2 SNEGSKA (reference sequence). As DNA, the CDR3 is TGCAGTGCTTTAAGAAGATCCTACGAGCAGTACTTC. As protein: CSALRRSYEQYF.

This clonotype was seen repeatedly, ten times or more. V is TRBV3-1 and J is TRBJ1-5; TRBD1 agrees at 7 bases. Germline V lookup: CDR1 LGHDT, CDR2 YNNKEL (reference sequence). The length of the CDR3 is 13 residues. The junction had 4 bases not matched to a gene; V was cut back by 6 bases and J by 5 bases. DNA for the CDR3: TGTGCCAGCAGTCCGGGACAGTATCAGCCCCAGCATTTT. Translation gives CASSPGQYQPQHF.

This clonotype was recorded only once. This chain links TRBV7-9 with TRBJ1-5; D unresolved. Trimming cost V 2 bases and J 2 bases, with 16 bases left between them. Germline-derived CDR1 and CDR2 are SEHNR and FQNEAQ (reference sequence). This CDR3 contains 17 residues. The chain's CDR3 is CASSLTGIGDRNQPQHF. Written as DNA, the CDR3 is TGTGCCAGCAGCTTAACGGGAATTGGCGATCGCAATCAGCCCCAGCATTTT.

This clonotype was recorded many times. The chain employs TRBV12-3 or TRBV12-4 and TRBJ2-7; perhaps TRBD1 as D (5 bases). The V gene lost 5 bases and the J gene lost 3 bases, with 8 bases spanning the gap. CDR3 length: 12 amino acids. CDR3 nucleotide sequence: TGTGCCAGCAGTATACAGGACTACGAGCAGTACTTC. This encodes CASSIQDYEQYF.

This clonotype was seen at least ten times. V usage is TRBV2 and J usage is TRBJ1-2; D is uncertain. CDR3 length equals 14 residues. CDR1 is SNHLY and CDR2 is FYNNEI in the germline V gene. V lost 4 bases and J 7 bases, leaving 16 bases between the germline ends. CDR3 DNA sequence: TGTGCCAGCAGTGTCAACGGGCAAGCCGCTGGCTACACCTTC. Protein: CASSVNGQAAGYTF.

The sample holds many counts of this clonotype. This chain uses TRBV19 with TRBJ2-3; D is unresolved. Per the germline V gene, CDR1 is LNHDA and CDR2 is SQIVND (reference sequence). V gave up 1 base and J gave up 7 bases, with 15 bases separating them. The CDR3 is 15 amino acids. CDR3 sequence: CASSIVRGSQNTQYF. In DNA form, the CDR3 reads TGTGCCAGTAGTATAGTGCGTGGCAGCCAGAATACGCAGTATTTT.

The chain couples TRBV4-1 to TRBJ2-6, with unresolved D. The germline V gene has CDR1 MGHRA and CDR2 YSYEKL. The CDR3 has 16 amino acids. Trimming pared 0 bases from V and 2 bases from J, leaving 8 bases between. The DNA for the CDR3 is TGCGCCAGCAGCCAAGATCCCTTTCCTGGGGCCAACGTCCTGACTTTC. Encoded protein: CASSQDPFPGANVLTF.

This clonotype was found a few times. The chain is built from TRBV7-9 and TRBJ1-1; D not resolved. CDR1 SEHNR and CDR2 FQNEAQ come from the germline V gene (reference sequence). Trimming took off 5 bases at V and 11 bases at J, with 12 bases between the two ends. The CDR3 is 11 amino acids. CDR3 protein: CASSTDVAAFF. The CDR3, as DNA: TGTGCCAGCAGCACGGACGTCGCTGCTTTCTTT.

The chain combines TRBV19 with TRBJ2-2, with D perhaps matching TRBD1 (6 bases). Germline CDR1 is LNHDA and CDR2 is SQIVND (reference sequence). V lost 7 bases to trimming and J lost 4 bases, with 13 bases between them. CDR3 length: 14 residues. CDR3 region: CASTNRERTGELFF. Written as DNA, the CDR3 is TGTGCCAGTACAAACAGGGAGCGCACCGGGGAGCTGTTTTTT.

A few counts support this clonotype. The chain recombines TRBV20-1 with TRBJ1-5; 8 positions agree with TRBD1. Germline CDR1 is DFQATT and CDR2 is SNEGSKA (reference sequence). The CDR3 is 17 residues long. V lost 3 bases, J lost 2 bases, and 12 bases stayed unmatched. For the CDR3, the DNA is TGCAGTGCTAGCGGGGGGGCAGGGGGCGCGGGCAATCAGCCCCAGCATTTT. Encoded protein: CSASGGAGGAGNQPQHF.

The chain employs TRBV6-1 and TRBJ2-3; 7 bases line up with TRBD1. The CDR3 totals 14 residues. The junction had 1 base not matched to a gene; V was cut back by 1 base and J by 3 bases. Germline CDR1 and CDR2: MNHNS and SASEGT. DNA of the CDR3: TGTGCCAGCAGTGAAGTGACAGGGACAGATACGCAGTATTTT. Encoded protein: CASSEVTGTDTQYF.

This clonotype came up many times. V gene TRBV7-3 combines with J gene TRBJ1-2; no firm D call. The V and J ends lost 2 bases and 4 bases respectively, with 8 bases between them. The CDR3 extends over 13 amino acids. Germline loops: CDR1 SGHTA, CDR2 FQGTGA. CDR3 loop: CASSLGQFYGYTF. Here the CDR3 DNA reads TGTGCCAGCAGCTTAGGGCAGTTCTATGGCTACACCTTC.

This clonotype has ten or more counts. The genes are TRBV7-9 and TRBJ2-1; 10 nucleotides agree with TRBD2. Germline V gene data show CDR1 as SEHNR and CDR2 as FQNEAQ (reference sequence). This CDR3 region has 15 residues. V dropped 5 bases and J dropped 7; count of bases not matched to a gene: 8. The CDR3 protein is CASSPGLAFLNEQFF. Written as DNA, the CDR3 is TGTGCCAGCAGCCCGGGACTAGCGTTCTTAAATGAGCAGTTCTTC.

On this clonotype itself: A much larger clone is a single base away; this may be a read error. The chain has TRBV4-1 and TRBJ1-5; unclear D gene. The germline CDR1 and CDR2 sequences are MGHRA and YSYEKL. The V and J ends lost 4 bases and 9 bases respectively, with 13 bases between them. The CDR3 extends over 13 amino acids. This chain's CDR3 is CASSPQVDRPQHF. The CDR3 nucleotides are TGCGCCAGCAGCCCTCAGGTCGATCGGCCCCAGCATTTT.

Only a few counts were recorded for this clonotype. The gene calls are TRBV4-1 and TRBJ2-2; D is possibly TRBD2 (5 bases). CDR1 is MGHRA, CDR2 YSYEKL, per germline. Trimming left V 4 bases short and J 1 base short, with 13 bases between. The CDR3 length is 16 residues. The CDR3 DNA reads TGCGCCAGCAGCCCGGGAACCGATGGGAACACCGGGGAGCTGTTTTTT. Its protein is CASSPGTDGNTGELFF.

This clonotype was recorded at least ten times. The chain couples TRBV20-1 to TRBJ2-1, with D perhaps assigned TRBD1 or TRBD2 (5 bases each). The CDR3 runs to 14 residues. V lost 6 bases and J 8 bases, leaving 20 bases between the germline ends. Per the germline V gene, CDR1 is DFQATT and CDR2 is SNEGSKA (reference sequence). The CDR3 sequence is CSARGTIANYEQFF. The CDR3 region has the DNA TGCAGTGCGAGGGGAACAATTGCAAACTATGAGCAGTTCTTC.